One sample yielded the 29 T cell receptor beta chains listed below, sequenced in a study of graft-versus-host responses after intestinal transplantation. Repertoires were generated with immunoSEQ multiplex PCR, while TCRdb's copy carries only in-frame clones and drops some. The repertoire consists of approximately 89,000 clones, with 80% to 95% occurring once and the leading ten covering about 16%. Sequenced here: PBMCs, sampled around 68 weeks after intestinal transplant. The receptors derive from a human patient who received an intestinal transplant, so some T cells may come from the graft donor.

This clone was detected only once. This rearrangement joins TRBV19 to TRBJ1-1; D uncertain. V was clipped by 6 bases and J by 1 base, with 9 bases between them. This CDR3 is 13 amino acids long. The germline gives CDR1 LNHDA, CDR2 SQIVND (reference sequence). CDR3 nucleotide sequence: TGTGCCAGTAGGGAGTATTGGAACACTGAAGCTTTCTTT. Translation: CASREYWNTEAFF. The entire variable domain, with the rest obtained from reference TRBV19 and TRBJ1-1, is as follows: DGGITQSPKYLFRKEGQNVTLSCEQNLNHDAMYWYRQDPGQGLRLIYYSQIVNDFQKGDIAEGYSVSREKKESFPLTVTSAQKNPTAFYLCASREYWNTEAFFGQGTRLTVV.

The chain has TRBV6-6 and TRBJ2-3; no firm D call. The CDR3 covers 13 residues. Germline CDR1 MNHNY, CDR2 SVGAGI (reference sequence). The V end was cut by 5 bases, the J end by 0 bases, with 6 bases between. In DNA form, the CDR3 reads TGTGCCAGCAGTCTGGCTAGCACAGATACGCAGTATTTT. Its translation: CASSLASTDTQYF.

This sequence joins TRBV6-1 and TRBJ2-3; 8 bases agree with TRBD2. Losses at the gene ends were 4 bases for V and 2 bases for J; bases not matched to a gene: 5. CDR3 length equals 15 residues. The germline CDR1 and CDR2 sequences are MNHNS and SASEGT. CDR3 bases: TGTGCCAGCAGTGGTGAGCGGGGGCTCACAGATACGCAGTATTTT. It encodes CASSGERGLTDTQYF.

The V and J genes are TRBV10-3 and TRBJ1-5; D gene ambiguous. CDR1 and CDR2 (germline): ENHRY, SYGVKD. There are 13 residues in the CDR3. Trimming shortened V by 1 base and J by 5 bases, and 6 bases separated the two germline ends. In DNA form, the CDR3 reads TGTGCCATCAGTGAGTTCGGGGATCAGCCCCAGCATTTT. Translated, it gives CAISEFGDQPQHF.

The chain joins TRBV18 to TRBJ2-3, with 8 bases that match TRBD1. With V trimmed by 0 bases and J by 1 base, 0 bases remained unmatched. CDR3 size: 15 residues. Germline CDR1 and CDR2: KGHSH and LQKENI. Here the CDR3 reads CASSPPTGGTDTQYF. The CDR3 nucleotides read TGTGCCAGCTCACCACCGACAGGGGGCACAGATACGCAGTATTTT.

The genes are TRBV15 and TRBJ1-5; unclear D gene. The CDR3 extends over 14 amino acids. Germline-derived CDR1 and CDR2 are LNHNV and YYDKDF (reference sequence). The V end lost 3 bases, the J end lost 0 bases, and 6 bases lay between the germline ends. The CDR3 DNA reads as TGTGCCACCAGCAGCGGGGATAGCAATCAGCCCCAGCATTTT. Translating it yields CATSSGDSNQPQHF.

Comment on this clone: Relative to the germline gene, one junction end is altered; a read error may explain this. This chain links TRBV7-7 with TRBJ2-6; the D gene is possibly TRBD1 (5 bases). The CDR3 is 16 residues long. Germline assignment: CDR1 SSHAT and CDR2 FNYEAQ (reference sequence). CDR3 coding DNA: TGTGCTAGCAGCCCCGACAGTTACTCTGGGGCCAACGTCCTGACTTTC. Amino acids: CASSPDSYSGANVLTF.

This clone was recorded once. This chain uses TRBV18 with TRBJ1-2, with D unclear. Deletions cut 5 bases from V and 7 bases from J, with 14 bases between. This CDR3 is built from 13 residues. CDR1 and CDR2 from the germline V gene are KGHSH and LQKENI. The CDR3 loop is CASSTNEGSGYTF. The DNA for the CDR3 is TGTGCCAGCTCAACAAACGAAGGAAGTGGCTACACCTTC.

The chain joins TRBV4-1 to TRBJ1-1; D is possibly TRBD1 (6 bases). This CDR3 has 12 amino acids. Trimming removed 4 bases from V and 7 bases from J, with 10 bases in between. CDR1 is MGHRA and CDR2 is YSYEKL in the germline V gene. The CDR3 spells CASSPTGIEAFF. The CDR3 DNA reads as TGCGCCAGCAGCCCCACAGGGATTGAAGCTTTCTTT.

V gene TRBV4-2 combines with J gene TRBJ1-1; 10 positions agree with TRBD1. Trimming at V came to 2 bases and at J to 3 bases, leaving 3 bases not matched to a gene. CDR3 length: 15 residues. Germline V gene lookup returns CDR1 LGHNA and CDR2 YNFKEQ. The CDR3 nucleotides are TGTGCCAGCAGCCAACACGGACAGGGGGACACTGAAGCTTTCTTT. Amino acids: CASSQHGQGDTEAFF.

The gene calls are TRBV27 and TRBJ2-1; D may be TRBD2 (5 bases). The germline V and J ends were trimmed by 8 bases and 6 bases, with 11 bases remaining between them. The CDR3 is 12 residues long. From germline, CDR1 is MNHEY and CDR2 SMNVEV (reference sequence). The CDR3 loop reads CASYRRSNEQFF. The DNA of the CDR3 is TGTGCCAGCTACCGGAGGTCCAATGAGCAGTTCTTC.

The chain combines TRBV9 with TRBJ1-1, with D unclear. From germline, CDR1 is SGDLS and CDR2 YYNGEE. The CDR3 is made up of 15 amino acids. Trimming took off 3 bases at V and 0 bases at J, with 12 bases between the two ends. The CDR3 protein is CASSATGDVNTEAFF. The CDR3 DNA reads TGTGCCAGCAGCGCAACCGGGGATGTGAACACTGAAGCTTTCTTT.

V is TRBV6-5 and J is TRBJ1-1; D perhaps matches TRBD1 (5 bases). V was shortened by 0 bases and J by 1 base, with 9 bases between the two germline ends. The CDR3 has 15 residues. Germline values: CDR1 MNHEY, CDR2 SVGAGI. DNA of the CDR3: TGTGCCAGCAGTTACTCGGGACCGCAGAACACTGAAGCTTTCTTT. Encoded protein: CASSYSGPQNTEAFF.

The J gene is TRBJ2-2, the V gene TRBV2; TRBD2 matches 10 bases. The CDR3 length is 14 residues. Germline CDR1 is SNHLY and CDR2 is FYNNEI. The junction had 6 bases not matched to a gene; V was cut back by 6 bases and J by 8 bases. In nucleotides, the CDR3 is TGTGCCAGCAGCTACCTAGCGGGGGCGGGGGAGCTGTTTTTT. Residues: CASSYLAGAGELFF.

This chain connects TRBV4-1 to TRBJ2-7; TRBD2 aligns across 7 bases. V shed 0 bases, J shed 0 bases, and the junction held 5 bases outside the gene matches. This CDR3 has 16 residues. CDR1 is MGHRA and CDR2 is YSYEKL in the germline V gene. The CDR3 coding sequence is TGCGCCAGCAGCCAAGATGGGGCGGGGGTCTCCTACGAGCAGTACTTC. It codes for CASSQDGAGVSYEQYF.

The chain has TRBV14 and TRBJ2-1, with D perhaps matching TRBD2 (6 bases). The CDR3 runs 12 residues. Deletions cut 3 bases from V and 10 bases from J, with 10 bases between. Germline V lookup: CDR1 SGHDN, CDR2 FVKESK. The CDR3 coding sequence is TGTGCCAGCAGCCAGCGGGGCGGCGAGCAGTTCTTC. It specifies CASSQRGGEQFF.

This CDR3 reads CASSSRGGTEAFF. The CDR3 bases are TGTGCCAGCAGCTCCCGTGGGGGGACTGAAGCTTTCTTT. The rearrangement links TRBV7-3 to TRBJ1-1, with D possibly TRBD1 on 5 matching bases. The CDR3 runs to 13 residues. Trimming took off 4 bases at V and 5 bases at J, with 11 bases between the two ends. Germline V CDR1 and CDR2: SGHTA, FQGTGA.

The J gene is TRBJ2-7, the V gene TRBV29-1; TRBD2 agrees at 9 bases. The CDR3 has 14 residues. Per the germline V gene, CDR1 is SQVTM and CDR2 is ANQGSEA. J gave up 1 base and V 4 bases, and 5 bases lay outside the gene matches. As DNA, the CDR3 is TGCAGCGTTGTTAGTCTAGCGGGGTCCTACGAGCAGTACTTC. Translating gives CSVVSLAGSYEQYF.

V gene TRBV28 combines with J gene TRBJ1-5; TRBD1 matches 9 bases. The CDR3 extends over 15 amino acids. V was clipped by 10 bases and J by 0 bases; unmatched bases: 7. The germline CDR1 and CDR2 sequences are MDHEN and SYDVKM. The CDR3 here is CATITGGLSNQPQHF. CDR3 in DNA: TGTGCCACCATAACAGGGGGCCTTAGCAATCAGCCCCAGCATTTT.

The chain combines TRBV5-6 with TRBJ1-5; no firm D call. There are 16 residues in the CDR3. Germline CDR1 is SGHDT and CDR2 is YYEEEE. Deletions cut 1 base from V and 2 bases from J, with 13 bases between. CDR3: CASSLRSSGGNQPQHF. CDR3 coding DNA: TGTGCCAGCAGCTTGCGATCATCCGGGGGCAATCAGCCCCAGCATTTT.

The chain's CDR3 is CASSYSWQYNSPLHF. The CDR3 DNA follows: TGTGCCAGCAGTTACTCGTGGCAGTATAATTCACCCCTCCACTTT. The rearrangement joins TRBV6-5 to TRBJ1-6; the D is unclear. Germline V gene data show CDR1 as MNHEY and CDR2 as SVGAGI. This CDR3 has 15 amino acids. V gave up 0 bases and J gave up 4 bases, with 7 bases separating them.

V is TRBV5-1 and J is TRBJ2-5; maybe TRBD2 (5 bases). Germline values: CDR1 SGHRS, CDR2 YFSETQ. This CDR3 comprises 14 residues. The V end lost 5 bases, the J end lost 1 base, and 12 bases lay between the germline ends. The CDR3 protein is CASRSGVGQETQYF. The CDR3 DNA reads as TGCGCCAGCAGGTCCGGGGTTGGCCAAGAGACCCAGTACTTC.

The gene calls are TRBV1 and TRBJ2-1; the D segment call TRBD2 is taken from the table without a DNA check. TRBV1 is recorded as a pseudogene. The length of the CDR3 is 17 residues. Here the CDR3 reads CTSSQPPTSGDYNEQFF. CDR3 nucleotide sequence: TGCACCAGCAGCCAACCCCCGACTAGCGGGGACTACAATGAGCAGTTCTTC.

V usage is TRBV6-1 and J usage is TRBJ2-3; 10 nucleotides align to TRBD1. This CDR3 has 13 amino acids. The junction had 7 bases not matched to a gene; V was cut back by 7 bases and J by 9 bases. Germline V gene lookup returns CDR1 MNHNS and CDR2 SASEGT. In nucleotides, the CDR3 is TGTGCCAGCACCGGGACAGGGGCTAGGACGCAGTATTTT. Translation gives CASTGTGARTQYF.

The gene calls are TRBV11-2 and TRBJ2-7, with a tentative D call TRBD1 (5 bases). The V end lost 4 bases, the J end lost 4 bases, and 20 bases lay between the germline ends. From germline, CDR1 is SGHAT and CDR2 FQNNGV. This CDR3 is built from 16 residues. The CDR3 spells CASSSHPTALLYEQYF. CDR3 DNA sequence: TGTGCCAGCAGCTCTCACCCGACAGCTCTTCTGTACGAGCAGTACTTC.

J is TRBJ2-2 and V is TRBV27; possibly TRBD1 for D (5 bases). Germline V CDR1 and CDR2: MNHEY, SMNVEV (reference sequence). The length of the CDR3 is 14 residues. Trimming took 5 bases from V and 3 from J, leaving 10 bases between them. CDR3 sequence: CASSIRQYTGELFF. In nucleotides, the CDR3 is TGTGCCAGCAGTATCAGACAGTACACCGGGGAGCTGTTTTTT.

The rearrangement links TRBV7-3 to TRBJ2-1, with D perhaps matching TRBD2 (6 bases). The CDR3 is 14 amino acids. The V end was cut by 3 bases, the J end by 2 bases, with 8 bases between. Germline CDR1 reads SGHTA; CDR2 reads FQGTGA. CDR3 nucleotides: TGTGCCAGCAGCTTGGGGAGGACCTACAATGAGCAGTTCTTC. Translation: CASSLGRTYNEQFF.

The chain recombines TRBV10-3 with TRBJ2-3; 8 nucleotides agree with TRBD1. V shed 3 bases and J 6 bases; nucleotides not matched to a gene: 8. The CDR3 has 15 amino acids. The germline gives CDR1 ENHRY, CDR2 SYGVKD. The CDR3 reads CAISDVQGARDTQYF. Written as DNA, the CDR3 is TGTGCCATCAGTGACGTGCAGGGGGCGCGTGATACGCAGTATTTT.

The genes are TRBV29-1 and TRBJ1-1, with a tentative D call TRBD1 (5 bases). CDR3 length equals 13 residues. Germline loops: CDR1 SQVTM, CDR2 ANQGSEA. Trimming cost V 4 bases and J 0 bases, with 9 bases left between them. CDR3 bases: TGCAGCGTTGTCGGGGCCGTGAACACTGAAGCTTTCTTT. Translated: CSVVGAVNTEAFF.